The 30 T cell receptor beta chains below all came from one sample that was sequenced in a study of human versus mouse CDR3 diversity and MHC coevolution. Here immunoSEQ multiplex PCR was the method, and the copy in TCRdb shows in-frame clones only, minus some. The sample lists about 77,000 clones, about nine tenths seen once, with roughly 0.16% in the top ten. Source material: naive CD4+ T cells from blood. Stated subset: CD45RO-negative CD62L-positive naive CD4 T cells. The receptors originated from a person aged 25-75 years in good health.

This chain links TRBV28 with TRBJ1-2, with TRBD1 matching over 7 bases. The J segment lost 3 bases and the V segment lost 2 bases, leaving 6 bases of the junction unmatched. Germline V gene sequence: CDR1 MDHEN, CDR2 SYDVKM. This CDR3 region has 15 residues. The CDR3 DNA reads TGTGCCAGCAGTTTAGTCAGGGGGAATCACTATGGCTACACCTTC. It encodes CASSLVRGNHYGYTF.

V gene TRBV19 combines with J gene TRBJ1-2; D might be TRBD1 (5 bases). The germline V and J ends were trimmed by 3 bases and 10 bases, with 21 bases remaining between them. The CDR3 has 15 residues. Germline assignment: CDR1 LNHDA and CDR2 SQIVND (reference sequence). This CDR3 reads CASSIPTTGPHDYTF. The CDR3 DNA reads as TGTGCCAGTAGTATCCCGACAACAGGACCCCACGACTACACCTTC.

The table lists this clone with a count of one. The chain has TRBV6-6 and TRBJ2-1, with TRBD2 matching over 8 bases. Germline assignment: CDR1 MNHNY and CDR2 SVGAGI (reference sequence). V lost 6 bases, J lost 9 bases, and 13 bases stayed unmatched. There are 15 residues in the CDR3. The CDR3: CASRSGTSKISEQFF. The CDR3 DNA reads TGTGCCAGCAGGTCAGGGACTAGTAAGATTAGTGAGCAGTTCTTC.

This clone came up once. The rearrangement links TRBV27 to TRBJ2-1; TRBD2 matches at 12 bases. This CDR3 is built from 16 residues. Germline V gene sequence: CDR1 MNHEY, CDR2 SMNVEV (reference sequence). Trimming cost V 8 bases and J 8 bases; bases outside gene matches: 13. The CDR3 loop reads CASGSPRLAGGDEQFF. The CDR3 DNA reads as TGTGCCAGCGGATCCCCCCGCCTAGCGGGAGGGGATGAGCAGTTCTTC.

The CDR3 loop reads CASSLAAGGNNEQFF. The CDR3 region has the DNA TGTGCCAGCAGCTTAGCGGCGGGAGGGAACAATGAGCAGTTCTTC. The chain uses TRBV7-2 and TRBJ2-1; TRBD2 matches at 9 bases. The junction had 2 bases not matched to a gene; V was cut back by 0 bases and J by 5 bases. Germline lookup yields CDR1 SGHTA and CDR2 FQGNSA. The CDR3 extends over 15 amino acids.

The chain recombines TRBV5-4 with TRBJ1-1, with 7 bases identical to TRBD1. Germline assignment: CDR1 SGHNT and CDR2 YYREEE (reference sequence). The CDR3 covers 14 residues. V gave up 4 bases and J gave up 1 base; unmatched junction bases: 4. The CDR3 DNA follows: TGTGCCAGCAGCCCCGGGACAGCGAACACTGAAGCTTTCTTT. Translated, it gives CASSPGTANTEAFF. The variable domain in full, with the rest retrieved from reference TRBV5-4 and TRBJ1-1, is ETGVTQSPTHLIKTRGQQVTLRCSSQSGHNTVSWYQQALGQGPQFIFQYYREEENGRGNFPPRFSGLQFPNYSSELNVNALELDDSALYLCASSPGTANTEAFFGQGTRLTVV.

CDR3 bases: TGCGCCAGCAGCTTGGGAACTAGTCATCAAAACAATGAGCAGTTCTTC. As protein: CASSLGTSHQNNEQFF. The chain employs TRBV5-1 and TRBJ2-1; D possibly corresponds to TRBD2 (5 bases). The CDR3 runs to 16 residues. CDR1 SGHRS and CDR2 YFSETQ come from the germline V gene. Trimming removed 0 bases from V and 5 bases from J, with 15 bases in between.

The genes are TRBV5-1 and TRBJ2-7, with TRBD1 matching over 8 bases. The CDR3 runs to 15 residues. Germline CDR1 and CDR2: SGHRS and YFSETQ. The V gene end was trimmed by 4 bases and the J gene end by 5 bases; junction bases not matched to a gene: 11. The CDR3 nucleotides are TGCGCCAGCAGCCCCGACCGGGACAGGTACCACGAGCAGTACTTC. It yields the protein CASSPDRDRYHEQYF.

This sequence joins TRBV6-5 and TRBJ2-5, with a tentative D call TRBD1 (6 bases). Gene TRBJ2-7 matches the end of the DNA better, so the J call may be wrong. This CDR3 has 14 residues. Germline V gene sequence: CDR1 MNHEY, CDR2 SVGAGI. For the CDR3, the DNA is TGTGCCAGCAGCCGGGACACAGTCTCCTACGAGCAGTACTTC. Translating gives CASSRDTVSYEQYF.

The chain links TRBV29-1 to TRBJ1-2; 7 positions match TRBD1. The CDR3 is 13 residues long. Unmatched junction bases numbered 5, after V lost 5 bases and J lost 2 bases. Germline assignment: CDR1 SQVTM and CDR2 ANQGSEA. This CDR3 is CSVSTGTNYGYTF. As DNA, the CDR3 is TGCAGCGTTTCGACAGGGACGAACTATGGCTACACCTTC.

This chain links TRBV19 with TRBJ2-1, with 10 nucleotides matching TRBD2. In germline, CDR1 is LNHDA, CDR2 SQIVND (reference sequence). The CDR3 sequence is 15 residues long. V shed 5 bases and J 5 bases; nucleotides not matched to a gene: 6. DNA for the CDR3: TGTGCCAGTAGTGTCTCTAGCGGGAGTCACAATGAGCAGTTCTTC. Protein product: CASSVSSGSHNEQFF.

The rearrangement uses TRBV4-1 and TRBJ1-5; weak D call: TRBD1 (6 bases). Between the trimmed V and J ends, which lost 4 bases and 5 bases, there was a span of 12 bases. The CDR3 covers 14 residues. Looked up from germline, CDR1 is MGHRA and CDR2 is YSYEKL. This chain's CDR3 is CASSLQQGYQPQHF. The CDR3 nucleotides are TGCGCCAGCAGCCTCCAACAGGGTTATCAGCCCCAGCATTTT.

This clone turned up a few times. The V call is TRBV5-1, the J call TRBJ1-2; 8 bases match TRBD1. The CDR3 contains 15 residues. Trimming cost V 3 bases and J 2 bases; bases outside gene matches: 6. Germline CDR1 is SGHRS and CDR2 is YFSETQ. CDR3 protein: CASSWGTGTNYGYTF. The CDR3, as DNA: TGCGCCAGCAGCTGGGGGACAGGAACAAACTATGGCTACACCTTC.

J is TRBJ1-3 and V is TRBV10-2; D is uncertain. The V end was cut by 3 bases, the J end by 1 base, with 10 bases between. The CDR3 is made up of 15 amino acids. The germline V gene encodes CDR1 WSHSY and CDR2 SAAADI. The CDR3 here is CASSDGVYSGNTIYF. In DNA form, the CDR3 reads TGCGCCAGCAGTGACGGAGTTTATTCTGGAAACACCATATATTTT.

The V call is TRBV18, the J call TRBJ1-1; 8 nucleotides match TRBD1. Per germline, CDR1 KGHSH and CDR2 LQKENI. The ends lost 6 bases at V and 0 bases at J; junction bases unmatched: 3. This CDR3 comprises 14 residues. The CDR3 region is CASSRTGMNTEAFF. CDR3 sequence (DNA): TGTGCCAGCTCGCGGACAGGGATGAACACTGAAGCTTTCTTT.

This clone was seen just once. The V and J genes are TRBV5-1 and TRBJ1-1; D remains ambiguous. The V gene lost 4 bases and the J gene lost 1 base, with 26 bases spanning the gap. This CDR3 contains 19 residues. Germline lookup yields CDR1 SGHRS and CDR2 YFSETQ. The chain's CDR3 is CASSLRGIQPPWGNTEAFF. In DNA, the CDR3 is TGCGCCAGCAGCCTCAGAGGGATCCAACCACCTTGGGGGAACACTGAAGCTTTCTTT.

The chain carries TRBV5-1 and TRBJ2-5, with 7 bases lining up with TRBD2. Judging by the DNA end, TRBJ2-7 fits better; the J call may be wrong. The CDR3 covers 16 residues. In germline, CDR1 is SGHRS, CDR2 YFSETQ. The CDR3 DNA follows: TGCGCCAGCAGCTCCTTGGGGAGGGGCCAAACCTACGAGCAGTACTTC. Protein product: CASSSLGRGQTYEQYF.

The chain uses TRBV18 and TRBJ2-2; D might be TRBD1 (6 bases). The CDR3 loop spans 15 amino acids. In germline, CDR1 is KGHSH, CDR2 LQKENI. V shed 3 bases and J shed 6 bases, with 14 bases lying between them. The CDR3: CASSPTRDISGELFF. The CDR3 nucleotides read TGTGCCAGCTCACCCACCCGGGACATATCCGGGGAGCTGTTTTTT.

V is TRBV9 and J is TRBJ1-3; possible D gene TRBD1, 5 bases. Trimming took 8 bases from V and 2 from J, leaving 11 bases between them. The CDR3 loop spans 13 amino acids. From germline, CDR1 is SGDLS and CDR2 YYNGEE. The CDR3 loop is CASQGVAGNTIYF. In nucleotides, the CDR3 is TGTGCCAGTCAAGGGGTAGCTGGAAACACCATATATTTT. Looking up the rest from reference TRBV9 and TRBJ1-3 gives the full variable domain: DSGVTQTPKHLITATGQRVTLRCSPRSGDLSVYWYQQSLDQGLQFLIQYYNGEERAKGNILERFSAQQFPDLHSELNLSSLELGDSALYFCASQGVAGNTIYFGEGSWLTVV.

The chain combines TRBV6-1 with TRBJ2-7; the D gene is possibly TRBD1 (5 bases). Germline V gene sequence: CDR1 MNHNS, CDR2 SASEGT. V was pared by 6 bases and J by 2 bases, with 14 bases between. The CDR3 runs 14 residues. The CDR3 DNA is TGTGCCAGCAGCGGACATCCCCAGACCTACGAGCAGTACTTC. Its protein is CASSGHPQTYEQYF.

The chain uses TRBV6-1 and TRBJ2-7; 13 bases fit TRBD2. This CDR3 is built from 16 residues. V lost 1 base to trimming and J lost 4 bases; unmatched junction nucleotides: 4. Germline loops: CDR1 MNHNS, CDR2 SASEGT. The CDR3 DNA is TGTGCCAGCAGTGAAGGAACTAGCGGGAGGGTATACGAGCAGTACTTC. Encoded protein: CASSEGTSGRVYEQYF.

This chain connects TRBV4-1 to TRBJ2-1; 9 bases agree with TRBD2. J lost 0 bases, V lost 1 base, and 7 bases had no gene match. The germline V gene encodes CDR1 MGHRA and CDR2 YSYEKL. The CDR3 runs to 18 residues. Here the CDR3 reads CASSQVGRGGRSYNEQFF. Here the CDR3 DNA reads TGCGCCAGCAGCCAAGTAGGGCGGGGGGGCCGCTCCTACAATGAGCAGTTCTTC.

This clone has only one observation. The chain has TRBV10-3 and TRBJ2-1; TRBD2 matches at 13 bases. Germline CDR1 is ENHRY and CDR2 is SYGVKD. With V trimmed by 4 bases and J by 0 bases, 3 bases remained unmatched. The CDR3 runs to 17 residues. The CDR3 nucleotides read TGTGCCATCAGTGGACTAGCGGGGGGACACTCCTACAATGAGCAGTTCTTC. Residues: CAISGLAGGHSYNEQFF.

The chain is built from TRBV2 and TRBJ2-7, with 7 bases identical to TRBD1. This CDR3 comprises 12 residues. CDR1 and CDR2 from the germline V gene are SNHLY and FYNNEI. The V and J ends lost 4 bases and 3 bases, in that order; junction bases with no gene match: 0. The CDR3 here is CASSGQGYEQYF. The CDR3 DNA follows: TGTGCCAGCAGTGGACAGGGCTACGAGCAGTACTTC. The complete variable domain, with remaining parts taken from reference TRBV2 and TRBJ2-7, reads EPEVTQTPSHQVTQMGQEVILRCVPISNHLYFYWYRQILGQKVEFLVSFYNNEISEKSEIFDDQFSVERPDGSNFTLKIRSTKLEDSAMYFCASSGQGYEQYFGPGTRLTVT.

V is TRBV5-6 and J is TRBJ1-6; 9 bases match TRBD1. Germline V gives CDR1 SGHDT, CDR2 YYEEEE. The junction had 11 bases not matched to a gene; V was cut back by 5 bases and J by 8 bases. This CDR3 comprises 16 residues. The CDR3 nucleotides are TGTGCCAGCAGTTACCGGGACAGGGTTTCGCATTCACCCCTCCACTTT. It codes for CASSYRDRVSHSPLHF.

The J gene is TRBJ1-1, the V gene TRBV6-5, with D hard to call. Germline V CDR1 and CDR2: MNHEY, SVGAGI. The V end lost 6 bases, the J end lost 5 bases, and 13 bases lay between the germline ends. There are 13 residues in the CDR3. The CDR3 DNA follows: TGTGCCAGCAGCAAGGACGGAGGGACTGAAGCTTTCTTT. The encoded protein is CASSKDGGTEAFF.

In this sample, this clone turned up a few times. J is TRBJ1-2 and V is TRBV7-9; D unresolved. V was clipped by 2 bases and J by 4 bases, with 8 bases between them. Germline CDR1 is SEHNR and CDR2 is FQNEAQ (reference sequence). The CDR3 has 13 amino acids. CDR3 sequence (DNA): TGTGCCAGCAGCTTACGGGGTTCCTATGGCTACACCTTC. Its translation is CASSLRGSYGYTF.

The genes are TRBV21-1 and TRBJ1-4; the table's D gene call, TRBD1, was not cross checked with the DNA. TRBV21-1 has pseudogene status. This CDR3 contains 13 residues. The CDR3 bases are TGTGCCAGCAGTCCCTTTTTCCAGGGCAGTTCGTTTTTT. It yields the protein CASSPFFQGSSFF.

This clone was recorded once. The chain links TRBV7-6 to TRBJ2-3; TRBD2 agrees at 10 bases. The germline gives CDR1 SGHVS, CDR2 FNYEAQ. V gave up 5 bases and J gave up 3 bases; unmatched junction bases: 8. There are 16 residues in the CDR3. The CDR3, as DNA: TGTGCCAGCAGCCAATTAGCGGGAGGTATTACAGATACGCAGTATTTT. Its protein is CASSQLAGGITDTQYF. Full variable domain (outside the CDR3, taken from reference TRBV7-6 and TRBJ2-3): GAGVSQSPRYKVTKRGQDVALRCDPISGHVSLYWYRQALGQGPEFLTYFNYEAQQDKSGLPNDRFSAERPEGSISTLTIQRTEQRDSAMYRCASSQLAGGITDTQYFGPGTRLTVL.

CDR3 bases: TGTGCCAGCATCATGACAGGGTACTCCTACAATGAGCAGTTCTTC. Its translation is CASIMTGYSYNEQFF. The chain recombines TRBV6-1 with TRBJ2-1; 7 bases match TRBD1. Germline V lookup: CDR1 MNHNS, CDR2 SASEGT. V shed 7 bases and J 0 bases; nucleotides not matched to a gene: 6. This CDR3 has 15 residues.